A selection of T cell receptor beta chains follows, all from one sample in a study of T cell responses to AZD1222 COVID-19 vaccine. Profiled with immunoSEQ multiplex PCR; TCRdb holds only in-frame clones, not every one. There are roughly 100,000 clones in the sample; approximately 92% occur only once, and over 35% lies in the top ten. The specimen was peripheral blood, collected 28 days after the second AZD1222 dose. These receptors originate from an adult who received the AZD1222 COVID-19 vaccine. The CDR3 runs from the conserved cysteine through the conserved F or W. D genes are given only for firm matches. Expanded clones get a size class; other rows say once, few or many, or leave the size out.

CDR3aa	CDR3nt	abundance	v_gene	j_gene	d_gene
CASSESDGGGSGYTF	TGTGCCAGCAGTGAGTCAGATGGGGGAGGTAGTGGCTACACCTTC	-	TRBV2	TRBJ1-2	-
CASSYQGKANYGYTF	TGTGCCAGCTCCTATCAGGGAAAAGCTAACTATGGCTACACCTTC	-	TRBV6-6	TRBJ1-2	-
CASSRTGFNSPLHF	TGTGCCAGCAGCAGGACAGGGTTTAATTCACCCCTCCACTTT	-	TRBV5-5	TRBJ1-6	TRBD1
CAWSVAGGSNSPLHF	TGTGCCTGGAGTGTAGCAGGGGGTAGTAATTCACCCCTCCACTTT	-	TRBV30	TRBJ1-6	TRBD1
CAISETAEKLFF	TGTGCCATCAGTGAGACAGCAGAAAAACTGTTTTTT	-	TRBV10-3	TRBJ1-4	-
CASSLTDREQVF	TGTGCCAGCAGTTTAACGGACAGGGAGCAAGTCTTC	-	TRBV11-3	TRBJ2-1	TRBD1
CASSLGLDYNPSYQQYF	TGTGCCAGCAGCTTAGGACTTGACTACAACCCTTCGTATCAGCAGTACTTC	once	TRBV11-2	TRBJ2-7	-
CASSWPGDSTYGYTF	TGTGCCAGCAGTTGGCCTGGGGACAGTACCTATGGCTACACCTTC	few	TRBV28	TRBJ1-2	TRBD1
CASSTDYYEQYF	TGTGCCAGCAGCACGGACTATTACGAGCAGTACTTC	-	TRBV5-5	TRBJ2-7	-
CASSRRQSYEQYF	TGTGCCAGCAGTCGGCGACAGAGCTACGAGCAGTACTTC	once	TRBV27	TRBJ2-7	-
CASSAQQGAPEKLFF	TGTGCCAGCAGCGCCCAACAGGGGGCACCGGAAAAACTGTTTTTT	few	TRBV9	TRBJ1-4	TRBD1
CSATSFSLSYNEQFF	TGCAGCGCTACTTCGTTTTCCCTCTCCTACAATGAGCAGTTCTTC	-	TRBV29-1	TRBJ2-1	-
CASSLRTAEQYF	TGTGCCAGCAGCTTGAGGACCGCCGAGCAGTACTTC	once	TRBV13	TRBJ2-7	-
CASSFKGGPNEQYF	TGTGCCAGCAGCTTTAAAGGGGGCCCCAACGAGCAGTACTTC	-	TRBV5-4	TRBJ2-7	TRBD1
CASSLKGFSAYEQYF	TGTGCCAGCAGTTTAAAGGGCTTCAGCGCGTACGAGCAGTACTTC	-	TRBV27	TRBJ2-7	-
CASSPSVGSYNSPLHF	TGTGCCAGCTCACCAAGTGTCGGCTCCTATAATTCACCCCTCCACTTT	-	TRBV18	TRBJ1-6	-
CASRYRISGANVLTF	TGTGCCAGCAGGTACAGGATCTCTGGGGCCAACGTCCTGACTTTC	-	TRBV6-5	TRBJ2-6	-
CASSSSVTEAFF	TGTGCCAGCAGTTCCTCAGTAACTGAAGCTTTCTTT	-	TRBV6-6	TRBJ1-1	-
CASSLETTNEKLFF	TGTGCCAGCAGCTTGGAAACAACTAATGAAAAACTGTTTTTT	-	TRBV7-8	TRBJ1-4	-
CASSFQVEAEAFF	TGCGCCAGCAGCTTCCAAGTGGAGGCTGAAGCTTTCTTT	-	TRBV5-1	TRBJ1-1	-
CASSPGQSEQYF	TGTGCCAGCTCACCGGGACAGAGCGAGCAGTACTTC	-	TRBV18	TRBJ2-7	TRBD1
CASSPRGPDTQYF	TGTGCCAGCAGCCCCAGGGGCCCAGATACGCAGTATTTT	few	TRBV7-9	TRBJ2-3	-
CASSYPGTGYHEQFF	TGTGCCAGCAGCTACCCCGGGACAGGGTACCATGAGCAGTTCTTC	-	TRBV7-6	TRBJ2-1	TRBD1
CASSAGQQAQHF	TGTGCCAGCAGTGCCGGACAGCAGGCCCAGCATTTT	-	TRBV28	TRBJ1-5	-
CASNPPGQTYEQYF	TGTGCCAGCAACCCTCCGGGACAGACCTACGAGCAGTACTTC	-	TRBV11-2	TRBJ2-7	TRBD1
CASSTGQGAREQYF	TGTGCCAGCAGTACGGGACAGGGGGCGCGGGAGCAGTACTTC	-	TRBV6-1	TRBJ2-7	TRBD1
CASSYRTVSDTEAFF	TGTGCCAGCAGTTACCGGACAGTATCCGACACTGAAGCTTTCTTT	-	TRBV6-2/TRBV6-3	TRBJ1-1	-
CASSLRARDGRDTQYF	TGTGCCAGCAGCTTAAGGGCGCGGGACGGTCGGGATACGCAGTATTTT	-	TRBV7-2	TRBJ2-3	-
CASSYSHKNTEAFF	TGTGCCAGCAGTTACTCCCACAAGAACACTGAAGCTTTCTTT	-	TRBV6-5	TRBJ1-1	-
CASSLGLMGTGANVLTF	TGTGCCAGCAGTTTGGGGTTAATGGGGACTGGGGCCAACGTCCTGACTTTC	-	TRBV28	TRBJ2-6	-